This T cell receptor beta chain was observed in a study of OX40 agonist ivuxolimab in advanced cancers. Study overall: While on treatment, patients had intravenous ivuxolimab at 0.01 to 10 mg/kg every 2 weeks. A male proportion of just over 80% was recorded, with mean age 60 years and range about 23 to 90.

Per germline, CDR1 ENHRY and CDR2 SYGVKD. The CDR3 is made up of 13 amino acids. Trimming took off 3 bases at V and 9 bases at J, with 15 bases between the two ends. Generated by immunoSEQ multiplex PCR, the TCRdb table keeps only in-frame clones and is missing some. The sample shows some 28,000 clones, 90% of them seen only once. The J gene is TRBJ2-7, the V gene TRBV10-3; D is unclear. The receptor comes from an adult with an advanced solid tumor such as melanoma, head and neck, liver or kidney cancer. The specimen comprised CD4+ or CD8+ T cells sorted from blood, sampled in a trial of the OX40 agonist ivuxolimab. The CDR3 spells CAISDPLLGGQYF. The CDR3, as DNA: TGTGCCATCAGTGACCCACTCTTGGGTGGGCAGTACTTC.